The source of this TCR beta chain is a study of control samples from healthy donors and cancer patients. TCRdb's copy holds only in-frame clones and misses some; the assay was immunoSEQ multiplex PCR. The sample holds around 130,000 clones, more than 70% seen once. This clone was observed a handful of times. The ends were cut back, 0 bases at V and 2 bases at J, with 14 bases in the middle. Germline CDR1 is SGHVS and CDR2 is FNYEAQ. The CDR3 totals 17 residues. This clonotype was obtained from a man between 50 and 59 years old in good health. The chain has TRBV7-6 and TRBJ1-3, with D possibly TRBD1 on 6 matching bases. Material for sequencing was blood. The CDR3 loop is CASSLAIRGRAGNTIYF. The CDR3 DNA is TGTGCCAGCAGCTTAGCCATAAGGGGGAGAGCTGGAAACACCATATATTTT.